Shown below are 24 T cell receptor beta chains from a single sample sequenced in a study of cytomegalovirus exposure and HLA in healthy donors. The study ran its PCR with 60 Vbeta and 13 Jbeta primers. Produced via immunoSEQ multiplex PCR; TCRdb's table is partial and in-frame only. The repertoire includes under 150,000 clones, about 73% of them detected once, and roughly 3.5% sits in the top ten. Sequencing input: PBMCs. These receptors all come from a woman aged 30 to 39 in good health and CMV-seropositive.

Here the CDR3 reads CASSYQGYTEAFF. The DNA for the CDR3 is TGTGCCAGCAGTTACCAGGGGTACACTGAAGCTTTCTTT. The gene calls are TRBV6-6 and TRBJ1-1, with D perhaps TRBD1 (6 bases). CDR3 length equals 13 residues. V lost 2 bases, J lost 3 bases, and 7 bases lay in between. CDR1 is MNHNY, CDR2 SVGAGI, per germline (reference sequence).

This chain joins TRBV29-1 and TRBJ1-2; 10 nucleotides match TRBD1. This CDR3 is 15 amino acids long. Germline assignment: CDR1 SQVTM and CDR2 ANQGSEA. V shed 4 bases, J shed 3 bases, and the junction held 8 bases outside the gene matches. The CDR3, as DNA: TGCAGCGTTGGGGACAGGGGAGGCTCTGACTATGGCTACACCTTC. It is translated as CSVGDRGGSDYGYTF. Supplemented by reference TRBV29-1 and TRBJ1-2, the full variable domain reads SAVISQKPSRDICQRGTSLTIQCQVDSQVTMMFWYRQQPGQSLTLIATANQGSEATYESGFVIDKFPISRPNLTFSTLTVSNMSPEDSSIYLCSVGDRGGSDYGYTFGSGTRLTVV.

The chain employs TRBV5-1 and TRBJ2-1; 15 bases are a match to TRBD2. Unmatched junction bases numbered 8, after V lost 4 bases and J lost 0 bases. The CDR3 spans 19 residues. Germline V gene lookup returns CDR1 SGHRS and CDR2 YFSETQ. This CDR3 is CASSQGLAGGASSYNEQFF. The CDR3 DNA reads TGCGCCAGCAGCCAGGGACTAGCGGGGGGCGCGAGCTCCTACAATGAGCAGTTCTTC.

The chain carries TRBV7-9 and TRBJ2-5; 9 nucleotides align to TRBD2. The germline gives CDR1 SEHNR, CDR2 FQNEAQ (reference sequence). The CDR3 spans 16 residues. The V segment lost 5 bases and the J segment 4 bases; nucleotides outside the gene matches: 11. The CDR3, as DNA: TGTGCCAGCAGCCGTGGGGCAGCGGGGGGTATAGAGACCCAGTACTTC. Its translation is CASSRGAAGGIETQYF. The variable domain in full, with the rest retrieved from reference TRBV7-9 and TRBJ2-5, is DTGVSQNPRHKITKRGQNVTFRCDPISEHNRLYWYRQTLGQGPEFLTYFQNEAQLEKSRLLSDRFSAERPKGSFSTLEIQRTEQGDSAMYLCASSRGAAGGIETQYFGPGTRLLVL.

A remark on this clone: This sample also contains other DNA sequences that code for the same CDR3. This rearrangement joins TRBV28 to TRBJ2-7; 14 positions match TRBD2. The CDR3 length is 15 residues. Germline V gene data show CDR1 as MDHEN and CDR2 as SYDVKM. V dropped 5 bases and J dropped 4; count of bases not matched to a gene: 4. The CDR3 is CASSGLAGGRYEQYF. Written as DNA, the CDR3 is TGTGCCAGCAGTGGACTAGCGGGGGGACGGTACGAGCAGTACTTC.

This chain uses TRBV6-6 with TRBJ2-7; TRBD1 aligns across 9 bases. V was pared by 7 bases and J by 7 bases, with 17 bases of the junction left unmatched. The CDR3 totals 16 residues. Germline V gene data show CDR1 as MNHNY and CDR2 as SVGAGI (reference sequence). CDR3 loop: CASTTVTGTGLREQYF. As DNA, the CDR3 is TGTGCCAGCACTACAGTCACCGGGACAGGGCTTCGGGAGCAGTACTTC.

V usage is TRBV6-5 and J usage is TRBJ2-7; 7 bases agree with TRBD2. V was clipped by 6 bases and J by 5 bases; unmatched bases: 7. The CDR3 is 13 amino acids. Germline CDR1 MNHEY, CDR2 SVGAGI. CDR3 in amino acids: CASSRGGTHEQYF. The CDR3 DNA sequence: TGTGCCAGCAGCCGCGGGGGTACCCACGAGCAGTACTTC.

V is TRBV4-2 and J is TRBJ1-4; D is perhaps TRBD1 (5 bases). The CDR3 length is 15 residues. With 6 bases removed from V and 3 bases from J, the gap between germline ends came to 14 bases. Germline CDR1 and CDR2: LGHNA and YNFKEQ. CDR3 nucleotides: TGTGCCAGCAGAACCAGGGCCAGCTCTAATGAAAAACTGTTTTTT. Translation: CASRTRASSNEKLFF.

This chain joins TRBV7-9 and TRBJ1-5; D is perhaps TRBD1 (6 bases). The CDR3 is 16 amino acids. CDR1 and CDR2 (germline): SEHNR, FQNEAQ (reference sequence). Trimming shortened V by 1 base and J by 2 bases, and 12 bases separated the two germline ends. CDR3 sequence (DNA): TGTGCCAGCAGCTTAGTTTTATCAGGGGGCAATCAGCCCCAGCATTTT. It codes for CASSLVLSGGNQPQHF.

CDR3 amino acids: CASSSLKSSYEQYF. The DNA for the CDR3 is TGTGCCAGCAGCTCCTTAAAGAGCTCCTACGAGCAGTACTTC. The chain couples TRBV6-5 to TRBJ2-5; D is unresolved. The J call may be in error: the DNA end matches TRBJ2-7 better. CDR3 length: 14 amino acids. CDR1 is MNHEY and CDR2 is SVGAGI in the germline V gene.

The chain has TRBV18 and TRBJ1-6; D is unresolved. Deletions cut 5 bases from V and 8 bases from J, with 16 bases between. The CDR3 consists of 15 residues. Per the germline V gene, CDR1 is KGHSH and CDR2 is LQKENI. As DNA, the CDR3 is TGTGCCAGCTCATCCGGACGGGAGAGAGATTCACCCCTCCACTTT. Residues: CASSSGRERDSPLHF.

The chain recombines TRBV20-1 with TRBJ2-7, with D possibly matching TRBD2 (6 bases). Per germline, CDR1 DFQATT and CDR2 SNEGSKA (reference sequence). The CDR3 spans 11 residues. V lost 5 bases and J lost 5, with 10 bases in between. This chain's CDR3 is CSAQRRDEQYF. The CDR3, as DNA: TGCAGTGCTCAGAGGAGGGACGAGCAGTACTTC.

J is TRBJ1-1 and V is TRBV5-1; perhaps TRBD1 as D (6 bases). Trimming took 4 bases from V and 2 from J, leaving 18 bases between them. The CDR3 length is 16 residues. Germline lookup yields CDR1 SGHRS and CDR2 YFSETQ. CDR3 bases: TGCGCCAGCAGCCTCCATGCAGGGGAGGGTAACACTGAAGCTTTCTTT. It translates to CASSLHAGEGNTEAFF. The full variable domain, its missing parts supplied by reference TRBV5-1 and TRBJ1-1, is KAGVTQTPRYLIKTRGQQVTLSCSPISGHRSVSWYQQTPGQGLQFLFEYFSETQRNKGNFPGRFSGRQFSNSRSEMNVSTLELGDSALYLCASSLHAGEGNTEAFFGQGTRLTVV.

CDR3 amino acids: CASSLAGGPGNEQFF. The CDR3 region has the DNA TGTGCCAGCAGCTTGGCGGGGGGGCCGGGAAATGAGCAGTTCTTC. The chain couples TRBV5-4 to TRBJ2-1, with TRBD2 matching over 8 bases. CDR1 is SGHNT, CDR2 YYREEE, per germline (reference sequence). V dropped 0 bases and J dropped 7; count of bases not matched to a gene: 6. CDR3 length equals 15 residues.

The genes are TRBV30 and TRBJ2-5; D is unresolved. CDR3 length: 11 amino acids. Germline V gene lookup returns CDR1 GTSNPN and CDR2 SVGIG (reference sequence). Trimming pared 0 bases from V and 7 bases from J, leaving 6 bases between. In DNA, the CDR3 is TGTGCCTGGAGTGTACTCGGGACCCAGTACTTC. Translating gives CAWSVLGTQYF.

The rearrangement links TRBV19 to TRBJ1-1, with a tentative D call TRBD1 (5 bases). The CDR3 totals 13 residues. Germline V gene sequence: CDR1 LNHDA, CDR2 SQIVND (reference sequence). The V end lost 5 bases, the J end lost 8 bases, and 15 bases lay between the germline ends. The DNA of the CDR3 is TGTGCCAGTAGTTCCCTAGCGGGGGTGGAAGCTTTCTTT. It translates to CASSSLAGVEAFF.

J is TRBJ2-2 and V is TRBV7-6; 10 nucleotides line up with TRBD2. Germline V lookup: CDR1 SGHVS, CDR2 FNYEAQ. V lost 4 bases and J lost 7; bases outside the gene matches: 9. The CDR3 is made up of 16 amino acids. The CDR3 spells CASSSPSGGVGGELFF. As DNA, the CDR3 is TGTGCCAGCAGCTCCCCCAGCGGGGGGGTTGGCGGGGAGCTGTTTTTT.

This clone has a handful of counts. J is TRBJ2-4 and V is TRBV13; TRBD2 matches 15 bases. Germline CDR1 is PRHDT and CDR2 is FYEKMQ (reference sequence). V shed 5 bases, J shed 0 bases, and the junction held 14 bases outside the gene matches. This CDR3 has 21 amino acids. CDR3 sequence reads: CASSTRRGTSGGTLAKNIQYF. In DNA, the CDR3 is TGTGCCAGCAGCACCCGAAGGGGGACTAGCGGGGGGACCCTAGCCAAAAACATTCAGTACTTC. Combining the CDR3 with reference TRBV13 and TRBJ2-4 gives the whole variable domain AAGVIQSPRHLIKEKRETATLKCYPIPRHDTVYWYQQGPGQDPQFLISFYEKMQSDKGSIPDRFSAQQFSDYHSELNMSSLELGDSALYFCASSTRRGTSGGTLAKNIQYFGAGTRLSVL.

For this clone: The identical CDR3 is also encoded by other nucleotide sequences in the sample. The chain combines TRBV5-1 with TRBJ2-5, with D tentatively TRBD1 (5 bases). V lost 3 bases to trimming and J lost 5 bases, with 17 bases between them. The CDR3 length is 15 residues. Germline V gives CDR1 SGHRS, CDR2 YFSETQ. This CDR3 is CASSSVGSSGETQYF. The CDR3 nucleotides read TGCGCCAGCAGCTCCGTAGGCAGTTCAGGGGAGACCCAGTACTTC.

About this clone: The same CDR3 can be traced to other DNA sequences in this sample. This rearrangement joins TRBV18 to TRBJ1-1; D ambiguous. The CDR3 has 14 residues. Trimming stripped 2 bases from V and 0 bases from J, with 7 bases between. Germline-derived CDR1 and CDR2 are KGHSH and LQKENI. The CDR3 is CASSPERMNTEAFF. As DNA, the CDR3 is TGTGCCAGCTCACCAGAGCGCATGAACACTGAAGCTTTCTTT.

This clone was observed a single time. The CDR3 is CASSFPTAGTSGGDEQFF. CDR3 nucleotides: TGTGCCAGCAGTTTCCCAACCGCTGGGACTAGCGGGGGTGATGAGCAGTTCTTC. The rearrangement uses TRBV28 and TRBJ2-1; TRBD2 matches 14 bases. Losses at the gene ends were 3 bases for V and 8 bases for J; bases not matched to a gene: 12. CDR1 and CDR2 from the germline V gene are MDHEN and SYDVKM. CDR3 size: 18 residues.

This sequence joins TRBV5-5 and TRBJ2-7; 8 nucleotides match TRBD1. CDR3 length: 14 amino acids. Per germline, CDR1 SGHKS and CDR2 YYEKEE (reference sequence). The J segment lost 5 bases and the V segment lost 2 bases, leaving 6 bases of the junction unmatched. For the CDR3, the DNA is TGTGCCAGCAGCTTTAACAGGGGGGTTGACGAGCAGTACTTC. Encoded protein: CASSFNRGVDEQYF.

The chain couples TRBV4-1 to TRBJ2-5, with D maybe TRBD1 (6 bases). The CDR3 consists of 13 residues. Germline V gene data show CDR1 as MGHRA and CDR2 as YSYEKL. With 4 bases removed from V and 5 bases from J, the gap between germline ends came to 11 bases. The CDR3 bases are TGCGCCAGCAGCCTAACAGGGATGGAGACCCAGTACTTC. Protein: CASSLTGMETQYF.

The rearrangement links TRBV6-1 to TRBJ1-3, with no clear D. The germline CDR1 and CDR2 sequences are MNHNS and SASEGT. There are 13 residues in the CDR3. Trimming stripped 7 bases from V and 0 bases from J, with 7 bases between. The CDR3 sequence is CASIQDSGNTIYF. The CDR3 coding sequence is TGTGCCAGCATCCAGGACTCTGGAAACACCATATATTTT.